This T cell receptor beta chain derives from a study of control samples from healthy donors and cancer patients. The protocol was immunoSEQ multiplex PCR, while the TCRdb copy is restricted to in-frame clones and leaves out a portion. The table has under 70,000 clones, over 75% seen once. Trimming left V 3 bases short and J 0 bases short, with 7 bases between. Germline V gene lookup returns CDR1 SGDLS and CDR2 YYNGEE. The CDR3 is 14 amino acids. Specimen: blood. This chain uses TRBV9 with TRBJ2-1; maybe TRBD2 (6 bases). The receptor was isolated from a man in his forties or fifties in good health. The CDR3 sequence: CASSAGDSYNEQFF. The CDR3 region has the DNA TGTGCCAGCAGCGCGGGGGACTCCTACAATGAGCAGTTCTTC.